This passage covers 9 T cell receptor beta chains from one sample sequenced in a study of T-cell reconstitution after alpha-beta-depleted transplantation in children. Library preparation (for TCRbeta) was performed with unique molecular identifiers. One entry per CDR3 protein results from TCRdb running MiXCR on the PCR reads. The repertoire consists of about 240,000 distinct CDR3 sequences, with 12% occurring once and the leading ten covering roughly 2.8%. Material: PBMCs from the stem cell graft donor, obtained from the stem cell graft. All receptors come from a human donor who donated a stem cell graft to a child with acute lymphoblastic leukemia.

This clonotype was detected many times. The chain links TRBV5-1 to TRBJ2-3; possible D gene TRBD2, 5 bases. Trimming shortened V by 0 bases and J by 1 base, and 9 bases separated the two germline ends. CDR1 is SGHRS and CDR2 is YFSETQ in the germline V gene. CDR3 length equals 15 residues. The CDR3 DNA follows: TGCGCCAGCAGCTTGGACGGGGATCGCACAGATACGCAGTATTTT. This gives the protein CASSLDGDRTDTQYF.

This clonotype has ten or more counts. The V and J genes are TRBV27 and TRBJ2-5; no firm D call. The length of the CDR3 is 13 residues. The V gene's germline CDR1 is MNHEY and CDR2 SMNVEV (reference sequence). Trimming left V 6 bases short and J 5 bases short, with 13 bases between. The CDR3 protein is CASSPGLDETQYF. In DNA, the CDR3 is TGTGCCAGCAGCCCGGGCCTCGACGAGACCCAGTACTTC.

The sample holds many counts of this clonotype. Written as DNA, the CDR3 is TGCGCCAGCAGCTTGGTCCGGGCTCGGGACAATGAGCAGTTCTTC. Protein: CASSLVRARDNEQFF. This sequence joins TRBV5-1 and TRBJ2-1; no reliable D call. V was trimmed by 0 bases and J by 5 bases, leaving 12 bases between them. Germline values: CDR1 SGHRS, CDR2 YFSETQ. This CDR3 spans 15 amino acids. The full variable domain, rest sourced from reference TRBV5-1 and TRBJ2-1, is KAGVTQTPRYLIKTRGQQVTLSCSPISGHRSVSWYQQTPGQGLQFLFEYFSETQRNKGNFPGRFSGRQFSNSRSEMNVSTLELGDSALYLCASSLVRARDNEQFFGPGTRLTVL.

As regards this clonotype: An end of the junction does not agree with germline; a read error may underlie this. V usage is TRBV20-1 and J usage is TRBJ2-3; 10 bases line up with TRBD2. The CDR3 contains 15 residues. Germline assignment: CDR1 DFQATT and CDR2 SNEGSKA (reference sequence). This CDR3 reads CSARAASGSTDPQYF. CDR3 nucleotides: TGCAGTGCTAGAGCCGCTAGCGGGAGCACAGATCCGCAGTATTTT.

At least ten counts were recorded for this clonotype. The genes are TRBV20-1 and TRBJ2-3; 11 positions match TRBD2. Per the germline V gene, CDR1 is DFQATT and CDR2 is SNEGSKA (reference sequence). This CDR3 has 16 residues. The V gene end was trimmed by 5 bases and the J gene end by 5 bases; junction bases not matched to a gene: 12. CDR3 in amino acids: CSASTSTSGRRDTQYF. CDR3 in DNA: TGCAGTGCTTCAACCTCCACTAGCGGGAGACGAGATACGCAGTATTTT.

As to this clonotype: This clone may be a read error of a much larger clone one base away. The chain couples TRBV25-1 to TRBJ2-1; no reliable D call. Trimming took off 6 bases at V and 5 bases at J, with 14 bases between the two ends. This CDR3 has 14 residues. The V gene's germline CDR1 is MGHDK and CDR2 SYGVNS. In nucleotides, the CDR3 is TGTGCCAGCAGCCTCCTCCCGAATCACAATGAGCAGTTCTTC. Its protein is CASSLLPNHNEQFF. The whole variable domain, filled in from reference TRBV25-1 and TRBJ2-1, reads EADIYQTPRYLVIGTGKKITLECSQTMGHDKMYWYQQDPGMELHLIHYSYGVNSTEKGDLSSESTVSRIRTEHFPLTLESARPSHTSQYLCASSLLPNHNEQFFGPGTRLTVL.

This clonotype was picked up many times. This rearrangement joins TRBV7-9 to TRBJ2-1; TRBD2 is a possible D gene (6 bases). The CDR3 totals 14 residues. Germline V gene sequence: CDR1 SEHNR, CDR2 FQNEAQ (reference sequence). V was cut by 6 bases and J by 7 bases, with 16 bases left in between. The CDR3 DNA reads as TGTGCCAGCAGAACCCCGGGACTTTCGAATGAGCAGTTCTTC. It specifies CASRTPGLSNEQFF.

The J gene is TRBJ1-6, the V gene TRBV30; unclear D gene. CDR1 is GTSNPN, CDR2 SVGIG, per germline (reference sequence). Trimming left V 5 bases short and J 15 bases short, with 14 bases between. The CDR3 spans 11 residues. CDR3: CAWAVEGHLHF. CDR3 DNA sequence: TGTGCCTGGGCTGTTGAAGGCCACCTCCACTTT.

The gene calls are TRBV20-1 and TRBJ2-7; TRBD1 or TRBD2 may be the D gene (6 bases each). The length of the CDR3 is 14 residues. V dropped 0 bases and J dropped 3 bases, with 12 bases sitting between them. Germline V lookup: CDR1 DFQATT, CDR2 SNEGSKA (reference sequence). This CDR3 reads CSARDQGGLYEQYF. The CDR3 bases are TGCAGTGCTAGAGATCAAGGGGGACTCTACGAGCAGTACTTC.